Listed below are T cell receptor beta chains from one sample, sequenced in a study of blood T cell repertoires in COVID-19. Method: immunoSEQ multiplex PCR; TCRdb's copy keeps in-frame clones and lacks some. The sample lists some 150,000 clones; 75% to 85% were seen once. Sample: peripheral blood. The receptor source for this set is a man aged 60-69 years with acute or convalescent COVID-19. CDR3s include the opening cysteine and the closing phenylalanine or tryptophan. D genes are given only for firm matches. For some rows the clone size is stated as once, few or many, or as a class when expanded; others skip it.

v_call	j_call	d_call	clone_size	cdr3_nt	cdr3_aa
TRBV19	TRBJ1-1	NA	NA	TGTGCCAGTAGTATAGCAAGGGGCCCCAACACTGAAGCTTTCTTT	CASSIARGPNTEAFF
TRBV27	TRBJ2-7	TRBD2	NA	TGTGCCAGCAGTTTATCTTCTAGCGGGGACCTCTACGAGCAGTACTTC	CASSLSSSGDLYEQYF
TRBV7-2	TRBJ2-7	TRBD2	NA	TGTGCCAGCAGCTTTCACTTAGCGGGAGGGTTCCCCTACGAGCAGTACTTC	CASSFHLAGGFPYEQYF
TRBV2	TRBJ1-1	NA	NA	TGTGCCAGCAATAAGGGGGAACTGAACACTGAAGCTTTCTTT	CASNKGELNTEAFF
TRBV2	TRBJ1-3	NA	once	TGTGCCAGCATCGCCGGGACAAGGGGAAACACCATATATTTT	CASIAGTRGNTIYF
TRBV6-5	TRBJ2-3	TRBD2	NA	TGTGCCAGCCTTTTTTCGGGGGGAGATACGCAGTATTTT	CASLFSGGDTQYF
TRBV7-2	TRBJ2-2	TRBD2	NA	TGTGCCAGCAGCCCCGGGACTATCCCCACCGGGGAGCTGTTTTTT	CASSPGTIPTGELFF
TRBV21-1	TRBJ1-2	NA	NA	TGTGCCAGCAGCAAAAAGTCCCCTGGACAGGGTTATACTAACTATGGCTACACCTTC	CASSKKSPGQGYTNYGYTF
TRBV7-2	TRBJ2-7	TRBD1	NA	TGTGCCAGCAGTCCCTATGCCCGGGACAGGGCCGAGCAGTACTTC	CASSPYARDRAEQYF
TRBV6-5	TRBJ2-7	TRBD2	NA	TGTGCCACCAAACCCGGGGAGGGGTCCCACGAGCAGTACTTC	CATKPGEGSHEQYF
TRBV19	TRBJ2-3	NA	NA	TGTGCCAGTAGTCCGCAACCTCGAGGTGGGCAGTATTTT	CASSPQPRGGQYF
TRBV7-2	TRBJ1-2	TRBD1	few	TGTGCCAGCAGCTTACAGGGGGCATATGGCTACACCTTC	CASSLQGAYGYTF
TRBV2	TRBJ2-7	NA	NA	TGTGCCAGCAGTGAACTTTTGGAGGGGCAGTACTTC	CASSELLEGQYF
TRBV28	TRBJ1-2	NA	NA	TGTGCCAGCAGTTTAAGAGGGAGGTCGGGTGGCTACACCTTC	CASSLRGRSGGYTF
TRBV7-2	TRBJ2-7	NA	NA	TGTGCCAGCAGCATCTTGGGAGACCTCTCCTACGAGCAGTACTTC	CASSILGDLSYEQYF
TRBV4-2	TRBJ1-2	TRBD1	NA	TGTGCCAGCAGCCCCCTGGGGACAGCCCAACTTCTGGGGGATGGCTACACCTTC	CASSPLGTAQLLGDGYTF
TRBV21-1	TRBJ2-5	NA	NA	TGTGCCAGCAGCACAGGACTTGTCCGGACCCAGTACTTC	CASSTGLVRTQYF
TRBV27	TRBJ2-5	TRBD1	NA	TGTGCCAGCAGGGGACAGGGGCGGCAAGAGACCCAGTACTTC	CASRGQGRQETQYF
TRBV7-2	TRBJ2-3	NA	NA	TGTGCCAGCAGCTCTCAGGGTTGGGATACGCAGTATTTT	CASSSQGWDTQYF
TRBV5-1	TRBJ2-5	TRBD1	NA	TGCGCCAGCAGCCGAAATCCACAGGGGGCTGGGGAGACCCAGTACTTC	CASSRNPQGAGETQYF
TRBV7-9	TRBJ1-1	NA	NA	TGTGCCAGCAGCTTAGCCCTCACTCGGGCTTTCTTT	CASSLALTRAFF
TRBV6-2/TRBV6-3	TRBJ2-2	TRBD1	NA	TGTGCCAGCAGTTACGGGACAGGGGCGAGCACCGGGGAGCTGTTTTTT	CASSYGTGASTGELFF
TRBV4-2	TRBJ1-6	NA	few	TGTGCCAGCAGCCAAGAAGCTAGGGGGGGAAGCTCACCCCTCCACTTT	CASSQEARGGSSPLHF
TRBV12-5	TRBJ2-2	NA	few	TGTGCTAGTGGCCGACTCAGCCGAGCGAACACCGGGGAGCTGTTTTTT	CASGRLSRANTGELFF
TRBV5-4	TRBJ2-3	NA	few	TGTGCCAGCAGCTTGGGGGGCGGGGAGGCAGATACGCAGTATTTT	CASSLGGGEADTQYF
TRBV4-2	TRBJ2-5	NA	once	TGTGCCAGCAGCCAAGATCGGAGGGCGGTAGCGACCCAGTACTTC	CASSQDRRAVATQYF
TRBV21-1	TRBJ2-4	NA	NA	TGTGCCAGCAGCAGAGCTAGCGGGAGTGTTATAGCCAAAAACATTCAGTACTTC	CASSRASGSVIAKNIQYF
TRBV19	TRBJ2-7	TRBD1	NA	TGTGCCAGTAGGGACAGGGATCGTGAGCAGTACTTC	CASRDRDREQYF
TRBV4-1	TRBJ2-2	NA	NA	TGCGCCAGCAGCCCGACACCCGGACAGATCCAGTTCACCGGGGAGCTGTTTTTT	CASSPTPGQIQFTGELFF